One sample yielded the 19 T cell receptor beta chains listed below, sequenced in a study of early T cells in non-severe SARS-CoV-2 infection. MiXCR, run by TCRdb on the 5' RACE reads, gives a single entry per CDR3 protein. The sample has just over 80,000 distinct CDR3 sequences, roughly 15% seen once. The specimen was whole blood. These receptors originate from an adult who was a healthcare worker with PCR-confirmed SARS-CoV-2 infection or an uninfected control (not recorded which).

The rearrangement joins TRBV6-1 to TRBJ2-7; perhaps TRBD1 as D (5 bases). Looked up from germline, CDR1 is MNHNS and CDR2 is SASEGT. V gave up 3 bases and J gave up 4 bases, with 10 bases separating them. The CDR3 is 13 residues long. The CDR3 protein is CASSEGRVYEQYF. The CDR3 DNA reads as TGTGCCAGCAGTGAGGGCAGGGTTTACGAGCAGTACTTC.

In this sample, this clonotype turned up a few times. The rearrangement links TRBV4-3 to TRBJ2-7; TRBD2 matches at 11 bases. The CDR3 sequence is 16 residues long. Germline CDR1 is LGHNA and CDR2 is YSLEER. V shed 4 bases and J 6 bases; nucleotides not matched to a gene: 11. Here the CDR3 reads CASSPGLAGGRFEQYF. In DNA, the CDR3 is TGCGCCAGCAGCCCGGGATTAGCGGGGGGGCGGTTCGAGCAGTACTTC.

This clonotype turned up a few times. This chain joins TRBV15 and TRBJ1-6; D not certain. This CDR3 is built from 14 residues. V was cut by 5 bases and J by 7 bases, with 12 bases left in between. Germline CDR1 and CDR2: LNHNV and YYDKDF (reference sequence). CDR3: CATSYSRTNSPLHF. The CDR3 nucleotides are TGTGCCACCAGCTATAGCCGGACGAATTCACCCCTCCACTTT.

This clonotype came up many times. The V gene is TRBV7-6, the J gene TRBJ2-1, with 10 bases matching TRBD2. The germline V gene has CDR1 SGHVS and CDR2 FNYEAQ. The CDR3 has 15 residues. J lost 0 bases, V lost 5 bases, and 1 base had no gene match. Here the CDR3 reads CASSASGGSYNEQFF. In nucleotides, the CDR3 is TGTGCCAGCAGCGCTAGCGGGGGCTCCTACAATGAGCAGTTCTTC. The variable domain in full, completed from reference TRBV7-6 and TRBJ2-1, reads GAGVSQSPRYKVTKRGQDVALRCDPISGHVSLYWYRQALGQGPEFLTYFNYEAQQDKSGLPNDRFSAERPEGSISTLTIQRTEQRDSAMYRCASSASGGSYNEQFFGPGTRLTVL.

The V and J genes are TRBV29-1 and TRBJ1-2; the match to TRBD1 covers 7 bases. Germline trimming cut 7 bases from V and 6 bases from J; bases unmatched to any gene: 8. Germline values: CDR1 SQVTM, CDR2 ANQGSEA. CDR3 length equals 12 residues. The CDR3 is CSGGTAGDGYTF. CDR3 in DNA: TGCAGCGGAGGGACAGCCGGAGATGGCTACACCTTC.

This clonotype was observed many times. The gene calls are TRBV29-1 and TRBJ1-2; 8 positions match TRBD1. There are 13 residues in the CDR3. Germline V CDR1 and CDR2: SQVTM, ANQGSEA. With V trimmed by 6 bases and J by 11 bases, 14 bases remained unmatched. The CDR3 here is CSVEILGQGRYTF. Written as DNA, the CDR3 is TGCAGCGTGGAGATCCTTGGACAGGGTCGTTACACCTTC.

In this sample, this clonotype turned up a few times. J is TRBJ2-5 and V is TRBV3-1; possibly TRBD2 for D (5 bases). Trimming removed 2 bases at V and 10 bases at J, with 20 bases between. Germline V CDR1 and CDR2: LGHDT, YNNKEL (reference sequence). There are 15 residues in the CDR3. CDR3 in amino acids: CASSQSGRGGGIQYF. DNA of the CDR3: TGTGCCAGCAGCCAAAGTGGTAGAGGCGGAGGTATCCAGTACTTC.

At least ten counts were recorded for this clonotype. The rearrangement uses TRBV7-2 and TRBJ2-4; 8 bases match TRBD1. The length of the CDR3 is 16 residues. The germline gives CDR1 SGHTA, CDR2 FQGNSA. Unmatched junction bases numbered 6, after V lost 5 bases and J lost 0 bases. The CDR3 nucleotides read TGTGCCAGCAGCCCGACAGGGGTCGGAGCCAAAAACATTCAGTACTTC. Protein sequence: CASSPTGVGAKNIQYF.

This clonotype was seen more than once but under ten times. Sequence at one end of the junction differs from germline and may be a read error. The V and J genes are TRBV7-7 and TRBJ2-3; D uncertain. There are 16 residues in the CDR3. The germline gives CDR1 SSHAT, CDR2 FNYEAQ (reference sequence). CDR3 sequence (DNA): TGTGCTAGCAGCTTAGTCCGGAGATCTAACACAGATACGCAGTATTTT. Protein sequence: CASSLVRRSNTDTQYF.

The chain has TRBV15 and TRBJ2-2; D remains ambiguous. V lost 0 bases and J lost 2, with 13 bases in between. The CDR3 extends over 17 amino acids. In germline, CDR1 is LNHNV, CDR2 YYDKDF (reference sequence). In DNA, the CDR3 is TGTGCCACCAGCAGAGATGTTCGGGTCTCCAACACCGGGGAGCTGTTTTTT. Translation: CATSRDVRVSNTGELFF.

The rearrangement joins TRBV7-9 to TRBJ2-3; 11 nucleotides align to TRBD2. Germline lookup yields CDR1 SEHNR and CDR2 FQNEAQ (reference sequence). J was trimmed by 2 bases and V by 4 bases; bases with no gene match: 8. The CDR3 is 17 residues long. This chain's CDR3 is CASSSLLAGVNTDTQYF. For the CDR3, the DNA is TGTGCCAGCAGCTCACTACTAGCGGGGGTAAACACAGATACGCAGTATTTT.

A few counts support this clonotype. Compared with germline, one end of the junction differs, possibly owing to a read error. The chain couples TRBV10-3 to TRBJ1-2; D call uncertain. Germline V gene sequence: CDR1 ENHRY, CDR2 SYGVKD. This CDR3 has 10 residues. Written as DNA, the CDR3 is TGTGCCATCAGTGAGCCGTCTTGGGTCTTC. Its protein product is CAISEPSWVF.

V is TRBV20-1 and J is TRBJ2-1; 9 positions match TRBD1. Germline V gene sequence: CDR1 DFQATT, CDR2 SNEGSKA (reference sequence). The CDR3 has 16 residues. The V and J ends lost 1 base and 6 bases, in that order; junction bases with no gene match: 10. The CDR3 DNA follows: TGCAGTGCTAGAGCCCCCGGGACAGGGTTAGGCAATGAGCAGTTCTTC. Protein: CSARAPGTGLGNEQFF.

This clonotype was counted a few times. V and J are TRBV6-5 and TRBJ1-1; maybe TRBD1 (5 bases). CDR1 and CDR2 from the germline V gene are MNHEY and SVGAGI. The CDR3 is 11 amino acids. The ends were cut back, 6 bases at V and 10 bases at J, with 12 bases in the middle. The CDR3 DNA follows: TGTGCCAGCAGCTCCTTGGGGGGAGCTTTCTTT. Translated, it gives CASSSLGGAFF.

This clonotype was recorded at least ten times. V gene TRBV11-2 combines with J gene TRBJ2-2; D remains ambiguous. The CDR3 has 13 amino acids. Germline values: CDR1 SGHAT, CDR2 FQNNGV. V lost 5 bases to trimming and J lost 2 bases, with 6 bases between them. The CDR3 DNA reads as TGTGCCAGCAGCGGAGACAACACCGGGGAGCTGTTTTTT. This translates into CASSGDNTGELFF.

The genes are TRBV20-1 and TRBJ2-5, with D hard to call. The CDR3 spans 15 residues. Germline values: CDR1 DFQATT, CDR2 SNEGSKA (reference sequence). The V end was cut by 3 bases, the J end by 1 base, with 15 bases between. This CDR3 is CSASIYGSFQETQYF. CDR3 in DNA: TGCAGTGCTAGCATATACGGCTCATTCCAAGAGACCCAGTACTTC.

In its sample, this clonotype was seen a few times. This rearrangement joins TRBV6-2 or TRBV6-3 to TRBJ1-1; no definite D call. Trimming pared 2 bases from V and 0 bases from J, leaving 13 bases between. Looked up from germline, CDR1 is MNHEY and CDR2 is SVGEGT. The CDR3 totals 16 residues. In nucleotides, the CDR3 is TGTGCCAGCAGTTACGGCATTGGAGTCATGAACACTGAAGCTTTCTTT. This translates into CASSYGIGVMNTEAFF.

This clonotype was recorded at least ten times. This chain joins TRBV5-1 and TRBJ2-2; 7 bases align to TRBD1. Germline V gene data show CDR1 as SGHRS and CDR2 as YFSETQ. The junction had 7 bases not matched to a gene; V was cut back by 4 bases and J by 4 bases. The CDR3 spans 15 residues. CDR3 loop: CASSKDRNPTGELFF. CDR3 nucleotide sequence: TGCGCCAGCAGCAAGGACAGGAACCCCACCGGGGAGCTGTTTTTT. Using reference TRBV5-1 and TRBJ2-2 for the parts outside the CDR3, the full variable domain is KAGVTQTPRYLIKTRGQQVTLSCSPISGHRSVSWYQQTPGQGLQFLFEYFSETQRNKGNFPGRFSGRQFSNSRSEMNVSTLELGDSALYLCASSKDRNPTGELFFGEGSRLTVL.

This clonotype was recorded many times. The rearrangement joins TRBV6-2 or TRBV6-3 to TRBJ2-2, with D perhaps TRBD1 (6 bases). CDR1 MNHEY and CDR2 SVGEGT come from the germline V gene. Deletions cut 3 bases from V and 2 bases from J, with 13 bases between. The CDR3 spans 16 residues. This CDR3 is CASSYRAGVNTGELFF. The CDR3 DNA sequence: TGTGCCAGCAGTTATCGGGCAGGGGTAAACACCGGGGAGCTGTTTTTT.